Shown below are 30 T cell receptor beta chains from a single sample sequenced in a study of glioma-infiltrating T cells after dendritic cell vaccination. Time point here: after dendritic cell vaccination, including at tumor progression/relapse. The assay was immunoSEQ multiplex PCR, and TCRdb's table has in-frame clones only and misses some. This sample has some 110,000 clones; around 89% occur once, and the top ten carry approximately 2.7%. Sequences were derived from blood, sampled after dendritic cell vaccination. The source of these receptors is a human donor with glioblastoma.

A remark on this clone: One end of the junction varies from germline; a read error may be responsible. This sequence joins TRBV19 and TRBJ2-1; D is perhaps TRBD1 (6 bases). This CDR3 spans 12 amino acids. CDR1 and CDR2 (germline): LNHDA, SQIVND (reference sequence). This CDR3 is CASSLSTGPLVF. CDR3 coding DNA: TGTGCCAGTAGTCTATCGACAGGCCCCCTGGTCTTC.

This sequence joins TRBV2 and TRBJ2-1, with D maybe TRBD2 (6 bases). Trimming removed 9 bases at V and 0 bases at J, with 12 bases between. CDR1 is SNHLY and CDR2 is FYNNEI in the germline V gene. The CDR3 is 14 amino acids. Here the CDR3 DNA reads TGTGCCAGTGCCGCCGGGAGCTCCTACAATGAGCAGTTCTTC. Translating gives CASAAGSSYNEQFF. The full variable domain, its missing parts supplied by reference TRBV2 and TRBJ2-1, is EPEVTQTPSHQVTQMGQEVILRCVPISNHLYFYWYRQILGQKVEFLVSFYNNEISEKSEIFDDQFSVERPDGSNFTLKIRSTKLEDSAMYFCASAAGSSYNEQFFGPGTRLTVL.

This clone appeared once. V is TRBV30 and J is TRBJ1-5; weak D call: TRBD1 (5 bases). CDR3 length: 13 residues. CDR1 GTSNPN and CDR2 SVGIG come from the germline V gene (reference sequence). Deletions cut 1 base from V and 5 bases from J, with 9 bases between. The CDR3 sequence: CAWSGTRDQPQHF. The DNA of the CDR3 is TGTGCCTGGAGTGGGACCAGGGATCAGCCCCAGCATTTT.

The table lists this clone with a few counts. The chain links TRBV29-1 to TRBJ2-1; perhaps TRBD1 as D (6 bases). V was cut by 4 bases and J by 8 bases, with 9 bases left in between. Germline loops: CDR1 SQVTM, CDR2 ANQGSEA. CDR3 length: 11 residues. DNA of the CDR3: TGCAGCGTTGCGGACAGCGATGAGCAGTTCTTC. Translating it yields CSVADSDEQFF.

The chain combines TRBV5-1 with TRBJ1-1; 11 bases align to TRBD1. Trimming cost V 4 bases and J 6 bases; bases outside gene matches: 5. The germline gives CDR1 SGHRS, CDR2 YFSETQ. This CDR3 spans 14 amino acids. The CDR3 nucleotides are TGCGCCAGCAGCGATCCGGGACAGGGGGCTGAAGCTTTCTTT. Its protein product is CASSDPGQGAEAFF.

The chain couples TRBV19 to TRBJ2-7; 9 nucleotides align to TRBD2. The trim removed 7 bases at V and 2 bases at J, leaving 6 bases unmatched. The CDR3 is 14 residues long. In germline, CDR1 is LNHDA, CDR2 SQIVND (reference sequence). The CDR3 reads CASKASGNTYEQYF. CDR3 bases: TGTGCCAGTAAGGCTAGCGGGAACACCTACGAGCAGTACTTC.

CDR3 amino acids: CASSRGGLAGVRTYNEQFF. CDR3 nucleotide sequence: TGTGCCAGCAGCCGCGGGGGACTAGCGGGAGTAAGGACCTACAATGAGCAGTTCTTC. This chain joins TRBV7-8 and TRBJ2-1; 14 bases line up with TRBD2. CDR1 and CDR2 from the germline V gene are SGHVS and FQNEAQ. The V and J ends lost 5 bases and 2 bases, in that order; junction bases with no gene match: 11. The CDR3 has 19 amino acids.

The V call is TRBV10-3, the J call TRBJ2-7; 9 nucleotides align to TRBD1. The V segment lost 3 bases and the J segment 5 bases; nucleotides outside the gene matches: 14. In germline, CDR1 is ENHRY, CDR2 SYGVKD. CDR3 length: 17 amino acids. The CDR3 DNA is TGTGCCATCAGTGAACGCCTGCTGGACAGGGGTCGCCACGAGCAGTACTTC. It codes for CAISERLLDRGRHEQYF.

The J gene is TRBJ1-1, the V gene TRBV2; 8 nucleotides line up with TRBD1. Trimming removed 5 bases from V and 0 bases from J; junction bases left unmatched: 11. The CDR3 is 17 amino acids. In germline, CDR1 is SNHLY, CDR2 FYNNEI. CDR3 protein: CASSIENRGFLNTEAFF. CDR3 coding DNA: TGTGCCAGCAGTATCGAGAACAGGGGGTTCTTGAACACTGAAGCTTTCTTT.

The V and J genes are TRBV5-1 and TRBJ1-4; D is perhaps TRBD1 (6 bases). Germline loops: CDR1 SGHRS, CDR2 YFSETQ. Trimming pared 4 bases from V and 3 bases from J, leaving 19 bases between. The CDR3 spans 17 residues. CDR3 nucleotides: TGCGCCAGCAGCGCCCAGGGGATCCTTGGGGCTAATGAAAAACTGTTTTTT. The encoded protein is CASSAQGILGANEKLFF.

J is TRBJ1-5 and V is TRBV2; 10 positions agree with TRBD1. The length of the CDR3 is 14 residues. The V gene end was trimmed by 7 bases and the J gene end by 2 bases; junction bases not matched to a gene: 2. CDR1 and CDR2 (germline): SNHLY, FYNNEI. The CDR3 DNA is TGTGCCAGCACTGGGACAGGGGGCAATCAGCCCCAGCATTTT. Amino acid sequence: CASTGTGGNQPQHF.

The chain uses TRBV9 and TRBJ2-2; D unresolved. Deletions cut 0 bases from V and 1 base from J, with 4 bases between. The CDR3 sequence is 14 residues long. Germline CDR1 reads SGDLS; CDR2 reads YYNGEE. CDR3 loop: CASSVDGNTGELFF. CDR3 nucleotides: TGTGCCAGCAGCGTAGACGGGAACACCGGGGAGCTGTTTTTT.

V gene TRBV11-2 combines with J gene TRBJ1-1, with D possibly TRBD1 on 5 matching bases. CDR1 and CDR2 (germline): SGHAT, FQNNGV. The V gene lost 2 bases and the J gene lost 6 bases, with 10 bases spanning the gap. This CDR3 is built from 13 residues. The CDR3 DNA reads TGTGCCAGCAGCTTACCGGGGGGGGCTGAAGCTTTCTTT. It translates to CASSLPGGAEAFF.

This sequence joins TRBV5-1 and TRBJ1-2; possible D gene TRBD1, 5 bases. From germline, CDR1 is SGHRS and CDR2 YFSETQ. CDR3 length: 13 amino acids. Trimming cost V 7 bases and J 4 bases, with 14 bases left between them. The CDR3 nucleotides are TGCGCCAGCGGGGAGGGGCTCTCCTATGGCTACACCTTC. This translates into CASGEGLSYGYTF.

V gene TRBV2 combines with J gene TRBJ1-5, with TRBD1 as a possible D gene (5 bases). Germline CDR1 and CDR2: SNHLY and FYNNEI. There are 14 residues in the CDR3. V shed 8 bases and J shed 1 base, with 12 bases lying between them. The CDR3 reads CASAGLRSNQPQHF. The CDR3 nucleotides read TGTGCCAGCGCAGGGCTACGAAGCAATCAGCCCCAGCATTTT.

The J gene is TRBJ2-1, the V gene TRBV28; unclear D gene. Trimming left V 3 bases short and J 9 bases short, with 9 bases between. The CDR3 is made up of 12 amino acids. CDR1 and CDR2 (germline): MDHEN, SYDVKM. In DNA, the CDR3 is TGTGCCAGCAGTTTCACTATCGGTGAGCAGTTCTTC. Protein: CASSFTIGEQFF.

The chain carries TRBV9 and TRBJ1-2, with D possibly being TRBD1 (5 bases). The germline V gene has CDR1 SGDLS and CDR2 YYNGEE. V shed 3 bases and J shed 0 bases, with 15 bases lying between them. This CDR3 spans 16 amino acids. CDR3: CASSALYRGTNYGYTF. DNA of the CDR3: TGTGCCAGCAGCGCTCTCTACCGGGGGACTAACTATGGCTACACCTTC.

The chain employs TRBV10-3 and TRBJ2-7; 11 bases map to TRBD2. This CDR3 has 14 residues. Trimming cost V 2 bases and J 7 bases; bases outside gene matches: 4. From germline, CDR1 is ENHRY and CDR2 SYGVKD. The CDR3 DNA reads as TGTGCCATCAGTGAGCCTAGCGGGGGGAGAGAGCAGTACTTC. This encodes CAISEPSGGREQYF.

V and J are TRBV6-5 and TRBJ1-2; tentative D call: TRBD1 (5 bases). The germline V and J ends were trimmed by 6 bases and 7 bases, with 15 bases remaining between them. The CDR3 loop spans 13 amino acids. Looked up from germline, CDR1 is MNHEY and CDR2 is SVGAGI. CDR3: CASRPQVLSGYTF. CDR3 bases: TGTGCCAGCAGACCACAGGTGCTTAGTGGCTACACCTTC.

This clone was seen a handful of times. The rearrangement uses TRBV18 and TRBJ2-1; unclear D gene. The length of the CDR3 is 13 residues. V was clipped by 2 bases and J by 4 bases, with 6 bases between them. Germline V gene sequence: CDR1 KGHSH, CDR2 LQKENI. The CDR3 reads CASSPVRYNEQFF. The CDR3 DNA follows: TGTGCCAGCTCACCAGTCCGGTACAATGAGCAGTTCTTC.

The CDR3 spells CASEPAPGAQYF. CDR3 nucleotides: TGTGCCAGCGAGCCGGCCCCGGGGGCCCAGTACTTC. The V call is TRBV6-1, the J call TRBJ2-5, with D possibly matching TRBD2 (6 bases). CDR1 and CDR2 (germline): MNHNS, SASEGT. The CDR3 contains 12 residues. V was shortened by 8 bases and J by 9 bases, with 16 bases between the two germline ends.

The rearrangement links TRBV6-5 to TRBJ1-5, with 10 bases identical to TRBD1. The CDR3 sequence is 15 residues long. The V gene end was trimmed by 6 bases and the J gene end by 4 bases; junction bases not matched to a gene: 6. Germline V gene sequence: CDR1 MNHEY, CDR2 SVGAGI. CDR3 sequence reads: CASRPGTGDNQPQHF. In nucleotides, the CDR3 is TGTGCCAGCAGACCCGGGACAGGGGATAATCAGCCCCAGCATTTT.

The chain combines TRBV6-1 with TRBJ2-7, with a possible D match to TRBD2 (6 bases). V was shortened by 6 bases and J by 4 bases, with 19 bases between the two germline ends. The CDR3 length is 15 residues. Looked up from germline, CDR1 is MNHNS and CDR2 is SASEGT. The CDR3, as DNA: TGTGCCAGCAGCCAAAGGCGGGAATTAGTATACGAGCAGTACTTC. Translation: CASSQRRELVYEQYF.

The DNA of the CDR3 is TGTGCCAGCACCTTACGTGGGGGGGGCACTACCTACGAGCAGTACTTC. The encoded protein is CASTLRGGGTTYEQYF. This chain uses TRBV27 with TRBJ2-7, with D possibly TRBD2 on 7 matching bases. CDR3 length equals 16 residues. V lost 7 bases to trimming and J lost 2 bases, with 21 bases between them. The germline gives CDR1 MNHEY, CDR2 SMNVEV (reference sequence).

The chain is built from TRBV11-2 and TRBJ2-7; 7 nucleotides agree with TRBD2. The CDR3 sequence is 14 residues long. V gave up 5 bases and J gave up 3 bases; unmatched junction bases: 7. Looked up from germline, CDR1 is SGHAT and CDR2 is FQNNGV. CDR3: CASSLTGTNYEQYF. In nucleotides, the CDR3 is TGTGCCAGCAGCCTGACCGGGACTAACTACGAGCAGTACTTC.

The chain's CDR3 is CASSPQGLAINEQFF. DNA of the CDR3: TGTGCCAGCAGTCCCCAGGGACTAGCCATCAATGAGCAGTTCTTC. The chain uses TRBV6-1 and TRBJ2-1; 9 nucleotides agree with TRBD2. The CDR3 is made up of 15 amino acids. V lost 5 bases, J lost 6 bases, and 8 bases stayed unmatched. The germline gives CDR1 MNHNS, CDR2 SASEGT.

The CDR3 DNA is TGTGCCAGCAGCTTAGGGCCTAACTATGGCTACACCTTC. Its translation: CASSLGPNYGYTF. The chain uses TRBV7-6 and TRBJ1-2, with D uncertain. CDR3 length: 13 residues. V dropped 1 base and J dropped 0 bases, with 3 bases sitting between them. The germline V gene has CDR1 SGHVS and CDR2 FNYEAQ.

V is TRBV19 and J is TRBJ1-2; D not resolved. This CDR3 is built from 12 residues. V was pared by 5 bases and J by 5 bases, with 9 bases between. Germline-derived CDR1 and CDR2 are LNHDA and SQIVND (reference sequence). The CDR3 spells CASSVPGYGYTF. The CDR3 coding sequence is TGTGCCAGTAGTGTTCCGGGATATGGCTACACCTTC.

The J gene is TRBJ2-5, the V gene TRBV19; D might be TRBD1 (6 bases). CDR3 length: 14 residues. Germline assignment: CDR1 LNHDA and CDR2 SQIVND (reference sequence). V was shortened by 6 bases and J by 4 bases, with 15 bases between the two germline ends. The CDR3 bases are TGTGCCAGTAGCGATCTTCAGGGGAGAGAGACCCAGTACTTC. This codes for CASSDLQGRETQYF.

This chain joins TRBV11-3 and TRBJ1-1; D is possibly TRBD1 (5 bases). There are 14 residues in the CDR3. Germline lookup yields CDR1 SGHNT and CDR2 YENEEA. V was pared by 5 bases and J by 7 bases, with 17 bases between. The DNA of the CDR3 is TGTGCCAGCAGCGATCGATGGACTACAGGTGAAGCTTTCTTT. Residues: CASSDRWTTGEAFF.